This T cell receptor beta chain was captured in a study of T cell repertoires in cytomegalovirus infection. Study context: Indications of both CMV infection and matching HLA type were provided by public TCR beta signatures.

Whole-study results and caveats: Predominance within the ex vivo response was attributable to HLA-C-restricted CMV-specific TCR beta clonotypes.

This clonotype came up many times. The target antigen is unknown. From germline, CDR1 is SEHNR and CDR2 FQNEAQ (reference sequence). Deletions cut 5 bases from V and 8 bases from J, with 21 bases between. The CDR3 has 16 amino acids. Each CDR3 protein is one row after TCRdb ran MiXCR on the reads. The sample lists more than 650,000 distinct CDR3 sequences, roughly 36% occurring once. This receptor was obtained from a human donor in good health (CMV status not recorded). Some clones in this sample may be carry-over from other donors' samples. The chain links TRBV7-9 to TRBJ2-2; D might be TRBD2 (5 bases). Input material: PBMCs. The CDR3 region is CASSATRAAPEGELFF. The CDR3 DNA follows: TGTGCCAGCAGCGCAACGAGGGCAGCCCCCGAAGGGGAGCTGTTTTTT.